This T cell receptor beta chain is drawn from a study of T-cell reconstitution after alpha-beta-depleted transplantation in children. This clonotype has just a few counts. Unique molecular identifiers were incorporated into the prepared TCRbeta library. TCRdb redid the calling of the PCR reads with MiXCR, one entry per CDR3 protein. The profile shows roughly 350,000 distinct CDR3 sequences, 10% of them singletons. V gave up 4 bases and J gave up 4 bases, with 13 bases separating them. The CDR3 has 14 amino acids. In germline, CDR1 is ENHRY, CDR2 SYGVKD. This sequence was found in a human donor who donated a stem cell graft to a child with acute lymphoblastic leukemia. Sequences were derived from PBMCs from the stem cell graft donor, sampled from the stem cell graft. The J gene is TRBJ2-5, the V gene TRBV10-3; a possible D gene is TRBD2 (6 bases). The CDR3 DNA reads TGTGCCATCAGTGTAGCGGAAGAGGGAGAGACCCAGTACTTC. Amino acids: CAISVAEEGETQYF.